These 10 T cell receptor beta chains were all obtained from the same sample, sequenced in a study of response to subunit inactivated influenza vaccine. TCRdb reprocessed the RT-PCR reads with MiXCR, giving one entry per CDR3 protein. The sample lists 600,000 to 850,000 distinct CDR3 sequences; 12% to 15% were seen once. The sequences come from PBMCs from blood, collected 14 to 15 days before vaccination. The source is a man aged 45-65 years who received an inactivated influenza vaccine.

The V call is TRBV10-3, the J call TRBJ2-1, with 10 bases that match TRBD2. Germline V gives CDR1 ENHRY, CDR2 SYGVKD. This CDR3 is 15 amino acids long. With V trimmed by 2 bases and J by 6 bases, 4 bases remained unmatched. The CDR3 is CAISEELAGINEQFF. DNA for the CDR3: TGTGCCATCAGTGAGGAACTAGCGGGAATCAATGAGCAGTTCTTC.

The rearrangement joins TRBV14 to TRBJ1-1; TRBD1 agrees at 7 bases. CDR1 and CDR2 from the germline V gene are SGHDN and FVKESK. CDR3 length equals 14 residues. The ends lost 10 bases at V and 1 base at J; junction bases unmatched: 9. CDR3 in DNA: TGTGCCACCCGCCCAAGGACAGGGAACACTGAAGCTTTCTTT. It is translated as CATRPRTGNTEAFF.

The V and J genes are TRBV18 and TRBJ1-6, with TRBD1 as a possible D gene (6 bases). Looked up from germline, CDR1 is KGHSH and CDR2 is LQKENI. The germline V and J ends were trimmed by 2 bases and 8 bases, with 10 bases remaining between them. The CDR3 covers 14 residues. CDR3: CASSPARGDSPLHF. For the CDR3, the DNA is TGTGCCAGCTCACCAGCCAGGGGCGATTCACCCCTCCACTTT.

The J gene is TRBJ1-6, the V gene TRBV6-2 or TRBV6-3; tentative D call: TRBD1 (6 bases). The CDR3 runs 15 residues. Trimming took 5 bases from V and 5 from J, leaving 13 bases between them. Germline V gives CDR1 MNHEY, CDR2 SVGEGT. The CDR3 DNA follows: TGTGCCAGCAGTATTGGACAGATCGATAATTCACCCCTCCACTTT. Translation: CASSIGQIDNSPLHF.

This clonotype came up many times. This chain joins TRBV5-1 and TRBJ2-7; 11 nucleotides align to TRBD1. The length of the CDR3 is 16 residues. CDR1 SGHRS and CDR2 YFSETQ come from the germline V gene. V trimming: 0 bases; J trimming: 0 bases; junction bases outside the gene matches: 2. CDR3 DNA sequence: TGCGCCAGCAGCTTGGCCGGGACAGGGGGCTCCTACGAGCAGTACTTC. Translated, it gives CASSLAGTGGSYEQYF.

The chain uses TRBV27 and TRBJ2-5, with 10 bases identical to TRBD1. CDR1 is MNHEY, CDR2 SMNVEV, per germline (reference sequence). With V trimmed by 7 bases and J by 4 bases, 6 bases remained unmatched. The CDR3 length is 14 residues. In DNA, the CDR3 is TGTGCCAGCACCCCGACAGGGGGCTTAGAGACCCAGTACTTC. The encoded protein is CASTPTGGLETQYF.

This clonotype has a handful of counts. The rearrangement uses TRBV20-1 and TRBJ2-5, with TRBD2 identical over 10 bases. The germline gives CDR1 DFQATT, CDR2 SNEGSKA (reference sequence). Losses at the gene ends were 3 bases for V and 5 bases for J; bases not matched to a gene: 9. The CDR3 totals 15 residues. CDR3 amino acids: CSASDSGRPGETQYF. DNA of the CDR3: TGCAGTGCTAGTGATAGCGGGAGGCCCGGTGAGACCCAGTACTTC.

CDR3 sequence (DNA): TGCAGTGCTAGAGATCGAACGACCCCCTCCACCGGGGAGCTGTTTTTT. It translates to CSARDRTTPSTGELFF. The V and J genes are TRBV20-1 and TRBJ2-2; no clear D. Germline values: CDR1 DFQATT, CDR2 SNEGSKA (reference sequence). CDR3 length: 16 amino acids. V was cut by 0 bases and J by 4 bases, with 15 bases left in between.

The rearrangement joins TRBV7-6 to TRBJ2-1, with 7 bases lining up with TRBD2. The CDR3 loop spans 14 amino acids. The germline V gene has CDR1 SGHVS and CDR2 FNYEAQ. After removal of 5 bases from V and 9 bases from J, the junction contained 10 bases not matched to a gene. The CDR3 is CASSPSGGATEQFF. The CDR3 DNA reads TGTGCCAGCAGCCCTAGCGGTGGGGCTACTGAGCAGTTCTTC.

The chain carries TRBV9 and TRBJ1-1; D remains unclear. Germline loops: CDR1 SGDLS, CDR2 YYNGEE. CDR3 length: 14 residues. Trimming took off 0 bases at V and 1 base at J, with 7 bases between the two ends. CDR3 nucleotides: TGTGCCAGCAGCGTAGCACAGAAGAACACTGAAGCTTTCTTT. Protein sequence: CASSVAQKNTEAFF.